This T cell receptor beta chain was identified in a study of regulatory T cells in long-lasting Graves disease. Study observations and caveats: TCR diversity was lower in persistent than newly diagnosed Graves' disease. Exclusively peripheral blood, rather than thyroid tissue, was studied.

The germline V gene encodes CDR1 SGDLS and CDR2 YYNGEE. There are 16 residues in the CDR3. Unmatched junction bases numbered 7, after V lost 0 bases and J lost 3 bases. This clonotype showed up many times. Its target is not known. The time point here: newly diagnosed GD, antithyroid drugs for less than 3 months. Construction of the TCR library relied on RNA isolated from PBMCs. Xi'an, China, was home to the endocrinology department that provided patients. CDR3-region Arm-PCR and iRepertoire HTBI primers produced the TCR beta libraries. TCRdb ran MiXCR on the multiplex PCR reads and lists one entry per CDR3 protein. The table records 350,000 to 400,000 distinct CDR3 sequences, roughly 16% of them present only once.

The TCR comes from a female donor with Graves disease. Here the sequenced sample was peripheral blood mononuclear cells (PBMCs), taken at new diagnosis, from a patient treated with antithyroid drugs. The chain uses TRBV9 and TRBJ2-3; 7 positions match TRBD2. CDR3 sequence (DNA): TGTGCCAGCAGCGTAGGAGGCGGGAGCGGGACAGATACGCAGTATTTT. Translation gives CASSVGGGSGTDTQYF. The entire variable domain, with the rest obtained from reference TRBV9 and TRBJ2-3, is as follows: DSGVTQTPKHLITATGQRVTLRCSPRSGDLSVYWYQQSLDQGLQFLIQYYNGEERAKGNILERFSAQQFPDLHSELNLSSLELGDSALYFCASSVGGGSGTDTQYFGPGTRLTVL.